These 2 T cell receptor beta chains came from one sample sequenced in a study of radiation and T cells in renal cell carcinoma. The data were produced by immunoSEQ multiplex PCR, yet TCRdb's version contains in-frame clones alone and is incomplete. This table has 150,000 or so clones, about 88% appearing once. Sample time point: baseline pretreatment blood. Treatment of the sample: 15 Gy SBRT to primary tumor, nephrectomy 4 weeks later. This sample comprised blood, obtained from a patient whose treatment included radiotherapy and nephrectomy. These receptor sequences come from a woman aged 45-59 years with renal cell carcinoma.

A note on this clone: At one boundary the junction diverges from the germline segment, which might be a read error. The chain is built from TRBV6-9 and TRBJ1-1; 9 bases align to TRBD1. Germline-derived CDR1 and CDR2 are MNHGY and SVAAGI. The CDR3 is 20 residues long. CDR3 protein: CASSRPPSRQGVVERTEVFF. The CDR3 nucleotides read TGTGCCAGCAGCCGGCCGCCCTCCAGACAGGGGGTGGTAGAGCGCACTGAAGTTTTCTTT.

This clone has more than one count but fewer than ten. As DNA, the CDR3 is TGTGCCAGTAGTCCCCAGGAGCGCACTGAAGCTTTCTTT. It translates to CASSPQERTEAFF. The gene calls are TRBV19 and TRBJ1-1; no firm D call. Germline lookup yields CDR1 LNHDA and CDR2 SQIVND (reference sequence). Trimming took off 5 bases at V and 4 bases at J, with 11 bases between the two ends. This CDR3 comprises 13 residues.